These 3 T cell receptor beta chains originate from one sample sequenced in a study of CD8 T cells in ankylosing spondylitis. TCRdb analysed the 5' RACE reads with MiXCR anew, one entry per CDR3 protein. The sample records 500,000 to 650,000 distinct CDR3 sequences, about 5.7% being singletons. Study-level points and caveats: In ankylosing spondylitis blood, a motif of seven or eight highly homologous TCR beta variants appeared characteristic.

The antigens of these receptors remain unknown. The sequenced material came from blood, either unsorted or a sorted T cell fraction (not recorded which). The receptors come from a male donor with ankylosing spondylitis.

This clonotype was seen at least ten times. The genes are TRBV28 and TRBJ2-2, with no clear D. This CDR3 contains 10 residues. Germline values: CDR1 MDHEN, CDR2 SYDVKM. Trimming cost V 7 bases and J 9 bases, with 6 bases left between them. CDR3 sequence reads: CASMSRELFF. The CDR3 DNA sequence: TGTGCCAGCATGTCCCGGGAGCTGTTTTTT. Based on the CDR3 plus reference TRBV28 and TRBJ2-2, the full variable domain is DVKVTQSSRYLVKRTGEKVFLECVQDMDHENMFWYRQDPGLGLRLIYFSYDVKMKEKGDIPEGYSVSREKKERFSLILESASTNQTSMYLCASMSRELFFGEGSRLTVL.

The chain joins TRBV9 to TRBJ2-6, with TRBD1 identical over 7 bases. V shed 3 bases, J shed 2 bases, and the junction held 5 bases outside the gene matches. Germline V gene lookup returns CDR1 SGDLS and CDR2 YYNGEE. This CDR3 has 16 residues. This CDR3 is CASSAATGAGANVLTF. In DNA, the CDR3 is TGTGCCAGCAGCGCCGCAACAGGGGCTGGGGCCAACGTCCTGACTTTC.

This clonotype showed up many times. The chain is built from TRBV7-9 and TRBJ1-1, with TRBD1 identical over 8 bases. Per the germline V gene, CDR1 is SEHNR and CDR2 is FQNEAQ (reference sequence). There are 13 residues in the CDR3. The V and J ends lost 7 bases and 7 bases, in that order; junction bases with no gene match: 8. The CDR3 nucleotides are TGTGCCAGCACAGTAACAGGGGGTCTTGAAGCTTTCTTT. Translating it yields CASTVTGGLEAFF.